The T cell receptor beta chain described here comes from a study of blood T cell repertoires in COVID-19. The CDR3 totals 12 residues. The germline V gene encodes CDR1 MNHEY and CDR2 SVGAGI. V dropped 8 bases and J dropped 8; count of bases not matched to a gene: 7. Method: immunoSEQ multiplex PCR; TCRdb's copy keeps in-frame clones and lacks some. There are about 37,000 clones in the sample; under 90% occur only once, and 5% to 7% lies in the top ten. Sequences were obtained from peripheral blood. J is TRBJ2-3 and V is TRBV6-5; 7 bases agree with TRBD2. The TCR originated in a human donor in a cohort sampled during active COVID-19. CDR3 region: CASLGGYGTQYF. The DNA of the CDR3 is TGTGCCAGCCTGGGGGGGTACGGTACGCAGTATTTT.